Listed below are T cell receptor beta chains from one sample, sequenced in a study of cytomegalovirus exposure and HLA in healthy donors. Repertoires were generated with immunoSEQ multiplex PCR, while TCRdb's copy carries only in-frame clones and drops some. This table holds 200,000 or so clones, approximately 80% found once. Sequenced: PBMCs. Receptor source: a man in his forties in good health and CMV-seronegative. CDR3s leave out the opening cysteine and the closing phenylalanine or tryptophan. Each record gives: V gene, CDR3 protein.

TRBV19,ASRTGDSVSEAF
TRBV7-8,ASSGDRGFYSNQPQH
TRBV7-9,SSSLVGTGGTGANVLT
TRBV27,ASSGGTGAYEQY
TRBV5-4,ASSISGRAVETQY
TRBV30,AWRQGTEAF
TRBV12-2,ASRRRLAGLAKNIQY
TRBV6-1,ASSRLPDRQETQY
TRBV4-3,ASSQDRGAGGNEQF
TRBV4-3,ASSQDPGYGYT
TRBV7-9,ASSSKTGESY
TRBV15,ATSSHREETQY
TRBV5-1,ASSVRQTGSSYEQY
TRBV7-6,ASSSPGERGFNEQF
TRBV28,AGSGRTGGANEKLF
TRBV7-9,ASSPSVEQF
TRBV7-5,VRSRRTRNTGELF
TRBV6-1,ASSEDRYQPQH
TRBV15,ATRRGQLTEAF
TRBV7-9,ASSFSGGASDTQY
TRBV19,ASSMAGREQY
TRBV19,ASSKYDRTGLLRAF
TRBV5-6,ASSSILAESTDTQY
TRBV7-9,ASSRQGDYGYT
TRBV7-2,ASSLELAGGPGANVLT
TRBV4-1,ASSQEGGTGELF
TRBV28,ASSSPDRNGGYT
TRBV19,ASSIEAGFSQPQH
TRBV19,ASNGQGANEQF
TRBV27,AHRGGFTEAF
TRBV9,ASSVEGVSYNEQF
TRBV7-9,ASSFQGGTGELF
TRBV10-3,AISESGVKSSYEQY
TRBV6-1,ASSGRLAGVYEQY
TRBV4-1,ASSLGLDPYNEQF
TRBV11-2,ASSFPGQGNYGYT
TRBV30,AWSDGGVKKLF
TRBV5-4,ASSLAGHTDTQY
TRBV7-9,ASTQGSGQPYNEQF
TRBV18,ASSQSGGAFLEQY
TRBV5-1,ASSLRTEVYEQY
TRBV30,AWSETRNIQY
TRBV9,ASSEGQGSYEQY
TRBV16,ASSQSGLTGNTIY
TRBV28,ASSFRRVLGYT
TRBV11-3,ASSLAAGAGELF
TRBV15,ASRDSRDGSNQPQH
TRBV9,ASSVYKNTIY
TRBV6-5,ASSYSTRPGRHGYT
TRBV18,ASSPRPGGNTGELF
TRBV4-1,ASSQSQGKDGYT
TRBV5-6,ASSRDWTENTGELF
TRBV7-7,ASSLKQKWQY
TRBV19,ASSRGGRAYGYT
TRBV18,ASSQTSGNTDTQY
TRBV5-4,ASSLPGTGIEQY
TRBV19,ASSRALATGELF
TRBV7-8,ASSPPGGYTGELF
TRBV5-4,ASSLEGTGAWYGYT